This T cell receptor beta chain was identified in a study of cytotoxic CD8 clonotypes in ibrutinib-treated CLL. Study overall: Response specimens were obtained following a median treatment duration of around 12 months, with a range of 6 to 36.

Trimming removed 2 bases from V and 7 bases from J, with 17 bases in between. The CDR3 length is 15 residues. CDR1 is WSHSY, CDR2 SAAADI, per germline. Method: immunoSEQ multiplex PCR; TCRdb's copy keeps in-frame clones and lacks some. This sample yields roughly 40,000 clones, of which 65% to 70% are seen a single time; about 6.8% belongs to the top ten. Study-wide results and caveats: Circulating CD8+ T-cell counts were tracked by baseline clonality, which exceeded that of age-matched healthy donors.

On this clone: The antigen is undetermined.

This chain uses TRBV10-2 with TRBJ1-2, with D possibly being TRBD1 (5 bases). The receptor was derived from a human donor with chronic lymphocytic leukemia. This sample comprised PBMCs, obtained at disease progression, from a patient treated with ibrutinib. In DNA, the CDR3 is TGCGCCAGCAGTGAGGGGATTGGCCAGGGAGGTGGCTACACCTTC. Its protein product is CASSEGIGQGGGYTF.